A single sample gave rise to the 15 T cell receptor beta chains below, sequenced in a study of T cell changes during pregnancy in multiple sclerosis. Generated by immunoSEQ multiplex PCR, the TCRdb table keeps only in-frame clones and is missing some. The sample yields 45,000 to 55,000 clones, 88% seen once. Specimen: CD4+ T cells from peripheral blood mononuclear cells, collected in the second trimester of pregnancy. The origin of the receptors is a female donor with multiple sclerosis, enrolled in a pregnancy study.

Points on this clone: At the DNA level, this CDR3 is encoded by other sequences in the same sample as well. The chain combines TRBV11-3 with TRBJ2-3, with 9 positions matching TRBD2. Germline CDR1 SGHNT, CDR2 YENEEA. Trimming at V came to 1 base and at J to 2 bases, leaving 1 base not matched to a gene. The CDR3 extends over 15 amino acids. CDR3 sequence: CASSLGLAVTDTQYF. The CDR3, as DNA: TGTGCCAGCAGCTTAGGACTAGCGGTCACAGATACGCAGTATTTT. The variable domain in full, completed from reference TRBV11-3 and TRBJ2-3, reads EAGVVQSPRYKIIEKKQPVAFWCNPISGHNTLYWYLQNLGQGPELLIRYENEEAVDDSQLPKDRFSAERLKGVDSTLKIQPAELGDSAVYLCASSLGLAVTDTQYFGPGTRLTVL.

V is TRBV28 and J is TRBJ2-7; D remains ambiguous. Germline assignment: CDR1 MDHEN and CDR2 SYDVKM. The V and J ends lost 2 bases and 2 bases respectively, with 7 bases between them. The CDR3 has 13 residues. CDR3 DNA: TGTGCCAGCAGTTTACCGGGTACCTACGAGCAGTACTTC. Encoded protein: CASSLPGTYEQYF. Full variable domain (rest looked up from reference TRBV28 and TRBJ2-7): DVKVTQSSRYLVKRTGEKVFLECVQDMDHENMFWYRQDPGLGLRLIYFSYDVKMKEKGDIPEGYSVSREKKERFSLILESASTNQTSMYLCASSLPGTYEQYFGPGTRLTVT.

The genes are TRBV7-9 and TRBJ2-1, with D tentatively TRBD2 (5 bases). Germline V gene data show CDR1 as SEHNR and CDR2 as FQNEAQ (reference sequence). This CDR3 contains 15 residues. V lost 5 bases to trimming and J lost 8 bases, with 19 bases between them. The CDR3 coding sequence is TGTGCCAGCAGCGTGACGGGAACCTACAATGATGAGCAGTTCTTC. This encodes CASSVTGTYNDEQFF.

This chain uses TRBV7-2 with TRBJ2-2; D is undetermined. Germline lookup yields CDR1 SGHTA and CDR2 FQGNSA. The CDR3 covers 15 residues. The ends were cut back, 2 bases at V and 5 bases at J, with 12 bases in the middle. This CDR3 reads CASSLTSPRTGELFF. CDR3 DNA: TGTGCCAGCAGCTTAACCAGCCCCAGGACCGGGGAGCTGTTTTTT.

The chain employs TRBV10-3 and TRBJ1-1; 8 bases fit TRBD1. Germline assignment: CDR1 ENHRY and CDR2 SYGVKD. This CDR3 region has 16 residues. The trim removed 6 bases at V and 1 base at J, leaving 10 bases unmatched. The CDR3 DNA reads TGTGCCATCAGACCGGGACAGGCGTATCAGAACACTGAAGCTTTCTTT. Its protein product is CAIRPGQAYQNTEAFF.

The chain couples TRBV5-1 to TRBJ1-3; D uncertain. CDR1 and CDR2 (germline): SGHRS, YFSETQ. The ends were cut back, 0 bases at V and 3 bases at J, with 7 bases in the middle. The CDR3 is 14 residues long. CDR3: CASSLDNSGNTIYF. The CDR3, as DNA: TGCGCCAGCAGCTTGGATAATAGTGGAAACACCATATATTTT.

The chain combines TRBV6-1 with TRBJ2-1; 12 nucleotides align to TRBD2. The germline CDR1 and CDR2 sequences are MNHNS and SASEGT. The length of the CDR3 is 14 residues. V gave up 5 bases and J gave up 9 bases; unmatched junction bases: 5. Here the CDR3 reads CASSMLAGGGEQFF. The CDR3 DNA is TGTGCCAGCAGTATGCTAGCGGGAGGGGGTGAGCAGTTCTTC.

CDR3 sequence (DNA): TGTGCCAGCAGCTTAGCGGAGTTCGCACCGGGGACCCAGTACTTC. Residues: CASSLAEFAPGTQYF. The rearrangement uses TRBV7-8 and TRBJ2-5; D unclear. Germline lookup yields CDR1 SGHVS and CDR2 FQNEAQ. The CDR3 has 15 amino acids. V was trimmed by 0 bases and J by 7 bases, leaving 15 bases between them.

The J gene is TRBJ2-7, the V gene TRBV28; 8 bases match TRBD1. Trimming took 5 bases from V and 4 from J; bases not matched to a gene: 10. This CDR3 is 15 amino acids long. CDR1 is MDHEN, CDR2 SYDVKM, per germline. CDR3 protein: CASSTPQGVWYEQYF. CDR3 sequence (DNA): TGTGCCAGCAGTACACCACAGGGGGTTTGGTACGAGCAGTACTTC.

The chain employs TRBV10-3 and TRBJ2-1; TRBD2 matches at 11 bases. The CDR3 is 17 amino acids. CDR1 and CDR2 from the germline V gene are ENHRY and SYGVKD. After removal of 7 bases from V and 0 bases from J, the junction contained 8 bases not matched to a gene. The DNA for the CDR3 is TGTGCCATCACTCAACTAGCGGGGGTAGGCTCCTACAATGAGCAGTTCTTC. It encodes CAITQLAGVGSYNEQFF.

The chain links TRBV2 to TRBJ2-7, with 8 bases lining up with TRBD1. The CDR3 extends over 12 amino acids. Germline lookup yields CDR1 SNHLY and CDR2 FYNNEI. Losses at the gene ends were 9 bases for V and 5 bases for J; bases not matched to a gene: 6. CDR3 amino acids: CASTGTGHEQYF. CDR3 sequence (DNA): TGTGCCAGTACCGGGACAGGACACGAGCAGTACTTC.

The gene calls are TRBV6-1 and TRBJ1-5; 9 bases align to TRBD1. This CDR3 spans 15 amino acids. After removal of 4 bases from V and 7 bases from J, the junction contained 8 bases not matched to a gene. Germline V lookup: CDR1 MNHNS, CDR2 SASEGT. For the CDR3, the DNA is TGTGCCAGCAGTGGCCGGGACAGGGACAAACAGCCCCAGCATTTT. Amino acid sequence: CASSGRDRDKQPQHF.

The chain has TRBV5-1 and TRBJ2-5; tentative D call: TRBD1 (5 bases). CDR3 length equals 14 residues. V lost 4 bases and J lost 0, with 10 bases in between. Per germline, CDR1 SGHRS and CDR2 YFSETQ. The CDR3 DNA sequence: TGCGCCAGCAGCCGTGACAGAAACCAAGAGACCCAGTACTTC. Amino acids: CASSRDRNQETQYF. Combining the CDR3 with reference TRBV5-1 and TRBJ2-5 gives the whole variable domain KAGVTQTPRYLIKTRGQQVTLSCSPISGHRSVSWYQQTPGQGLQFLFEYFSETQRNKGNFPGRFSGRQFSNSRSEMNVSTLELGDSALYLCASSRDRNQETQYFGPGTRLLVL.

The genes are TRBV7-2 and TRBJ2-1; 10 nucleotides align to TRBD2. Germline V gives CDR1 SGHTA, CDR2 FQGNSA. The CDR3 has 16 residues. Trimming at V came to 1 base and at J to 4 bases, leaving 4 bases not matched to a gene. Written as DNA, the CDR3 is TGTGCCAGCAGCTTAGTAGCGGGAGGTTTTTACAATGAGCAGTTCTTC. Translated, it gives CASSLVAGGFYNEQFF.

The V and J genes are TRBV30 and TRBJ2-7, with D perhaps TRBD1 (6 bases). Per germline, CDR1 GTSNPN and CDR2 SVGIG (reference sequence). The V gene lost 0 bases and the J gene lost 5 bases, with 17 bases spanning the gap. This CDR3 spans 15 amino acids. The CDR3 loop is CAWSVLGRGSHEQYF. CDR3 DNA sequence: TGTGCCTGGAGTGTACTTGGCAGGGGATCCCACGAGCAGTACTTC.